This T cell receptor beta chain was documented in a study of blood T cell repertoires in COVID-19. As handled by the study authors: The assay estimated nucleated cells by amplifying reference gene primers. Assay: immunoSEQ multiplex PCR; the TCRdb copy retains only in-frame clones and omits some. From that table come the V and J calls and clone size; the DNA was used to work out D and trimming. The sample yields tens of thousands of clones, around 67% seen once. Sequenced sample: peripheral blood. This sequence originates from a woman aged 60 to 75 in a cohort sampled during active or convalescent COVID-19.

CDR3 sequence: CASSPTGMNQPQHF. Here the CDR3 DNA reads TGTGCCAGCTCACCGACAGGAATGAATCAGCCCCAGCATTTT. This chain uses TRBV18 with TRBJ1-5, with D perhaps TRBD1 (6 bases). Germline CDR1 KGHSH, CDR2 LQKENI. V was cut by 3 bases and J by 4 bases, with 10 bases left in between. The CDR3 extends over 14 amino acids.